Following are 25 T cell receptor beta chains from one sample sequenced in a study of blood T cell repertoires in COVID-19. TCRdb's table, derived via immunoSEQ multiplex PCR, lists solely in-frame clones and lacks some. The data contain tens of thousands of clones, around 84% of them singletons. Sequenced: peripheral blood. The receptor set was obtained from a human donor in a cohort sampled during active COVID-19.

This chain links TRBV5-1 with TRBJ1-1; 7 bases match TRBD1. The V segment lost 0 bases and the J segment 7 bases; nucleotides outside the gene matches: 3. The CDR3 is made up of 13 amino acids. Germline CDR1 SGHRS, CDR2 YFSETQ. In DNA form, the CDR3 reads TGCGCCAGCAGCTTGGACAGGGGAGGTGAAGCTTTCTTT. This codes for CASSLDRGGEAFF.

The V and J genes are TRBV5-1 and TRBJ2-3; 7 bases align to TRBD2. Germline loops: CDR1 SGHRS, CDR2 YFSETQ. Trimming at V came to 4 bases and at J to 1 base, leaving 6 bases not matched to a gene. CDR3 length: 15 amino acids. The CDR3 spells CASSHRGVGTDTQYF. The CDR3 bases are TGCGCCAGCAGCCACCGGGGGGTCGGCACAGATACGCAGTATTTT.

The rearrangement links TRBV6-6 to TRBJ2-7; TRBD2 aligns across 12 bases. The CDR3 is 17 residues long. The germline gives CDR1 MNHNY, CDR2 SVGAGI (reference sequence). V shed 5 bases and J 3 bases; nucleotides not matched to a gene: 11. In nucleotides, the CDR3 is TGTGCCAGCAGTCCTCGCCAGGGACTAGCGGGTTTCTACGAGCAGTACTTC. Translated, it gives CASSPRQGLAGFYEQYF.

The genes are TRBV5-1 and TRBJ1-1; possible D gene TRBD1, 5 bases. The germline V gene has CDR1 SGHRS and CDR2 YFSETQ. Trimming removed 6 bases at V and 0 bases at J, with 15 bases between. The CDR3 loop spans 15 amino acids. The CDR3 is CASTPGLQMNTEAFF. In DNA form, the CDR3 reads TGCGCCAGCACCCCGGGACTACAAATGAACACTGAAGCTTTCTTT.

The chain is built from TRBV5-1 and TRBJ1-2; possibly TRBD1 for D (6 bases). The ends were cut back, 6 bases at V and 5 bases at J, with 14 bases in the middle. The germline CDR1 and CDR2 sequences are SGHRS and YFSETQ. The CDR3 runs 13 residues. In DNA, the CDR3 is TGCGCCAGCACCGCACAGGGAAGTTATGGCTACACCTTC. It codes for CASTAQGSYGYTF.

The chain combines TRBV6-2 or TRBV6-3 with TRBJ1-6, with 11 bases identical to TRBD1. The V and J ends lost 2 bases and 2 bases, in that order; junction bases with no gene match: 8. The germline V gene has CDR1 MNHEY and CDR2 SVGEGT. The CDR3 totals 19 residues. The CDR3 here is CASSYPRDRGSPYNSPLHF. The CDR3 DNA reads TGTGCCAGCAGTTACCCAAGGGACAGGGGGAGTCCCTATAATTCACCCCTCCACTTT.

This chain's CDR3 is CASSPQGGYTGELFF. CDR3 coding DNA: TGCGCCAGCAGCCCCCAGGGTGGGTACACCGGGGAGCTGTTTTTT. The chain links TRBV4-1 to TRBJ2-2; possibly TRBD1 for D (5 bases). The ends were cut back, 4 bases at V and 3 bases at J, with 12 bases in the middle. The CDR3 spans 15 residues. Germline lookup yields CDR1 MGHRA and CDR2 YSYEKL.

In DNA form, the CDR3 reads TGTGCCAGTAGTCAGGGTCTAGAGACCCAGTACTTC. Protein product: CASSQGLETQYF. The chain employs TRBV19 and TRBJ2-5, with D perhaps matching TRBD1 (5 bases). The CDR3 is 12 residues long. CDR1 LNHDA and CDR2 SQIVND come from the germline V gene (reference sequence). Trimming removed 5 bases at V and 4 bases at J, with 8 bases between.

J is TRBJ2-3 and V is TRBV2; D gene ambiguous. Germline V gene lookup returns CDR1 SNHLY and CDR2 FYNNEI. The CDR3 has 15 residues. The V end lost 8 bases, the J end lost 0 bases, and 15 bases lay between the germline ends. The CDR3 region has the DNA TGTGCCAGCTCGGTACGGTTATTAAGCACAGATACGCAGTATTTT. The encoded protein is CASSVRLLSTDTQYF.

The V gene is TRBV5-6, the J gene TRBJ2-1, with TRBD1 identical over 12 bases. This CDR3 is 16 amino acids long. Germline V gene sequence: CDR1 SGHDT, CDR2 YYEEEE. J gave up 9 bases and V 0 bases, and 7 bases lay outside the gene matches. The CDR3 nucleotides read TGTGCCAGCAGCTTGGCCGTCGGGACAGGGGGCAGTGAGCAGTTCTTC. Its protein is CASSLAVGTGGSEQFF. The variable domain in full, with the rest retrieved from reference TRBV5-6 and TRBJ2-1, is DAGVTQSPTHLIKTRGQQVTLRCSPKSGHDTVSWYQQALGQGPQFIFQYYEEEERQRGNFPDRFSGHQFPNYSSELNVNALLLGDSALYLCASSLAVGTGGSEQFFGPGTRLTVL.

The chain combines TRBV6-1 with TRBJ2-2; 8 nucleotides line up with TRBD2. CDR3 length equals 15 residues. The V gene's germline CDR1 is MNHNS and CDR2 SASEGT. V lost 2 bases, J lost 6 bases, and 5 bases stayed unmatched. This CDR3 is CASSETGLEAGELFF. For the CDR3, the DNA is TGTGCCAGCAGTGAAACGGGACTAGAGGCCGGGGAGCTGTTTTTT.

J is TRBJ2-5 and V is TRBV18, with 9 bases that match TRBD1. J gave up 4 bases and V 9 bases, and 6 bases lay outside the gene matches. Germline V gene lookup returns CDR1 KGHSH and CDR2 LQKENI. The CDR3 is 13 amino acids. CDR3 amino acids: CASYRGRGETQYF. The CDR3 bases are TGTGCCAGTTACAGGGGGCGAGGAGAGACCCAGTACTTC.

This chain connects TRBV18 to TRBJ2-7, with D possibly matching TRBD2 (6 bases). Per germline, CDR1 KGHSH and CDR2 LQKENI. The CDR3 is 13 amino acids. Trimming removed 6 bases at V and 0 bases at J, with 9 bases between. CDR3 residues: CASSRGSSYEQYF. As DNA, the CDR3 is TGTGCCAGCTCCCGGGGGTCCTCCTACGAGCAGTACTTC.

The V gene is TRBV6-5, the J gene TRBJ1-2; TRBD1 agrees at 7 bases. This CDR3 region has 12 residues. CDR1 is MNHEY, CDR2 SVGAGI, per germline. With 8 bases clipped from V and 4 bases from J, the junction kept 4 bases outside the gene matches. In DNA form, the CDR3 reads TGTGCCAGCGGAAGGACAGGCTATGGCTACACCTTC. Amino acid sequence: CASGRTGYGYTF.

CDR3 region: CASSQTEAGDQPQHF. Written as DNA, the CDR3 is TGTGCCAGCAGCCAGACGGAGGCGGGAGATCAGCCCCAGCATTTT. The chain uses TRBV7-9 and TRBJ1-5; D is unclear. Trimming took off 5 bases at V and 5 bases at J, with 16 bases between the two ends. The CDR3 extends over 15 amino acids. The V gene's germline CDR1 is SEHNR and CDR2 FQNEAQ (reference sequence). The variable domain in full, completed from reference TRBV7-9 and TRBJ1-5, reads DTGVSQNPRHKITKRGQNVTFRCDPISEHNRLYWYRQTLGQGPEFLTYFQNEAQLEKSRLLSDRFSAERPKGSFSTLEIQRTEQGDSAMYLCASSQTEAGDQPQHFGDGTRLSIL.

The chain uses TRBV14 and TRBJ1-1, with D possibly being TRBD1 (5 bases). V lost 5 bases and J lost 5, with 15 bases in between. CDR1 and CDR2 (germline): SGHDN, FVKESK. The CDR3 is 14 residues long. CDR3 amino acids: CASSKEGRVTEAFF. DNA of the CDR3: TGTGCCAGCAGCAAGGAGGGGCGGGTTACTGAAGCTTTCTTT.

The chain combines TRBV9 with TRBJ1-1; possible D gene TRBD1, 6 bases. V shed 5 bases and J shed 1 base, with 12 bases lying between them. This CDR3 region has 14 residues. The germline gives CDR1 SGDLS, CDR2 YYNGEE. Written as DNA, the CDR3 is TGTGCCAGCAGTAAGACAGGCCAGAACACTGAAGCTTTCTTT. This gives the protein CASSKTGQNTEAFF.

The chain recombines TRBV20-1 with TRBJ2-5; possible D gene TRBD2, 6 bases. V shed 3 bases and J shed 2 bases, with 13 bases lying between them. The CDR3 length is 14 residues. Looked up from germline, CDR1 is DFQATT and CDR2 is SNEGSKA (reference sequence). This CDR3 is CSASFGGNQETQYF. CDR3 DNA: TGCAGTGCTAGTTTCGGGGGAAATCAAGAGACCCAGTACTTC.

The rearrangement joins TRBV2 to TRBJ2-6; no clear D. The germline V and J ends were trimmed by 6 bases and 0 bases, with 15 bases remaining between them. The length of the CDR3 is 17 residues. Germline values: CDR1 SNHLY, CDR2 FYNNEI. CDR3 DNA: TGTGCCAGCAGCAAGTTCAGTGGCATCTCTGGGGCCAACGTCCTGACTTTC. This translates into CASSKFSGISGANVLTF.

This chain links TRBV20-1 with TRBJ1-1, with TRBD1 matching over 9 bases. Germline values: CDR1 DFQATT, CDR2 SNEGSKA (reference sequence). The J segment lost 4 bases and the V segment lost 3 bases, leaving 3 bases of the junction unmatched. The CDR3 contains 13 residues. The CDR3 protein is CSASTGGRTEAFF. For the CDR3, the DNA is TGCAGTGCTAGTACAGGGGGCCGCACTGAAGCTTTCTTT.

The V and J genes are TRBV2 and TRBJ2-3; 14 bases map to TRBD2. V lost 7 bases to trimming and J lost 4 bases; unmatched junction nucleotides: 1. The germline V gene encodes CDR1 SNHLY and CDR2 FYNNEI. The CDR3 is made up of 14 amino acids. Here the CDR3 DNA reads TGTGCCAGCAAGGGACTAGCGGGGGCAGATACGCAGTATTTT. As protein: CASKGLAGADTQYF.

This clone was observed once. CDR3: CASSPLQGDYGYTF. The CDR3 DNA is TGTGCCAGCAGCCCCCTCCAGGGGGACTATGGCTACACCTTC. V gene TRBV11-2 combines with J gene TRBJ1-2; 7 positions match TRBD1. Germline lookup yields CDR1 SGHAT and CDR2 FQNNGV. Germline trimming cut 5 bases from V and 3 bases from J; bases unmatched to any gene: 6. The CDR3 has 14 residues.

The V and J genes are TRBV18 and TRBJ1-5; D call uncertain. CDR3 length: 15 amino acids. Germline CDR1 reads KGHSH; CDR2 reads LQKENI. Deletions cut 3 bases from V and 3 bases from J, with 12 bases between. This chain's CDR3 is CASSPQEGFNQPQHF. Written as DNA, the CDR3 is TGTGCCAGCTCACCGCAAGAGGGATTCAATCAGCCCCAGCATTTT.

This chain connects TRBV19 to TRBJ1-3; maybe TRBD1 (5 bases). This CDR3 region has 12 residues. CDR1 is LNHDA, CDR2 SQIVND, per germline (reference sequence). V gave up 6 bases and J gave up 3 bases, with 6 bases separating them. CDR3 in amino acids: CASSRDGNTIYF. The CDR3 nucleotides read TGTGCCAGTAGCAGGGATGGAAACACCATATATTTT.

The rearrangement links TRBV5-1 to TRBJ2-3; D uncertain. This CDR3 region has 11 residues. V was cut by 4 bases and J by 5 bases, with 5 bases left in between. Per germline, CDR1 SGHRS and CDR2 YFSETQ. CDR3 nucleotide sequence: TGCGCCAGCAGCCGTCGAGATACGCAGTATTTT. Encoded protein: CASSRRDTQYF.